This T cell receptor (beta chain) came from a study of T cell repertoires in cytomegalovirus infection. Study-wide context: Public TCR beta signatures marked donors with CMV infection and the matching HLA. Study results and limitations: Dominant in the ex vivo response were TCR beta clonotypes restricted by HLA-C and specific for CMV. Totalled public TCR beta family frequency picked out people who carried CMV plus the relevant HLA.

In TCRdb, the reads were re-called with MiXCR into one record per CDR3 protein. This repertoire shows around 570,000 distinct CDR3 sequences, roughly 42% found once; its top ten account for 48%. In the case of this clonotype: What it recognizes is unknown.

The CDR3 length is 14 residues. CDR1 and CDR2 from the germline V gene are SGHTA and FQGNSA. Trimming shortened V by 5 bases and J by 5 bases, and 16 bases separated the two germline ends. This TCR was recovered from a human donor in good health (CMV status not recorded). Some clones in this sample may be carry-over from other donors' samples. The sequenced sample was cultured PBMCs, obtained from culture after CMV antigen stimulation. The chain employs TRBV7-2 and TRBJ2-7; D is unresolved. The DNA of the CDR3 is TGTGCCAGCAGCCCTTACCCATCAGGCCACGAGCAGTACTTC. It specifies CASSPYPSGHEQYF.